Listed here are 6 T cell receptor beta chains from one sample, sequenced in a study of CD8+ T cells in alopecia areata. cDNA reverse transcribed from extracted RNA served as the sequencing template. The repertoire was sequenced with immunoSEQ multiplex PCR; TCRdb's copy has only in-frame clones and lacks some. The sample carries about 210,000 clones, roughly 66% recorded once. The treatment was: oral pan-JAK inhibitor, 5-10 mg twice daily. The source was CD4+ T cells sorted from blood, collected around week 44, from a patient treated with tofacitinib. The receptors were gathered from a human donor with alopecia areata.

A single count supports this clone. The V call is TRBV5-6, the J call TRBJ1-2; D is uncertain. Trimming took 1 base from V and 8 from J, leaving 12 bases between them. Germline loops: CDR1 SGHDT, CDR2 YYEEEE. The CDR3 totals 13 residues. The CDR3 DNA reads TGTGCCAGCAGCTTGCAACGTAATGGCGGCTACACCTTC. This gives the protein CASSLQRNGGYTF.

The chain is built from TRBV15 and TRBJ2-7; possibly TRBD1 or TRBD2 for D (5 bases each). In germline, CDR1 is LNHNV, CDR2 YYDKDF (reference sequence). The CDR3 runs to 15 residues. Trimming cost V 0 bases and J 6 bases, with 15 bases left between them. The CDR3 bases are TGTGCCACCAGCAGAGATCGGGTAGGGACCCTCGAGCAGTACTTC. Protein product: CATSRDRVGTLEQYF.

The CDR3 region is CASSQEDRGSEAFF. DNA of the CDR3: TGCGCCAGCAGCCAAGAGGACAGGGGCTCTGAAGCTTTCTTT. J is TRBJ1-1 and V is TRBV4-1, with TRBD1 identical over 9 bases. Germline V gives CDR1 MGHRA, CDR2 YSYEKL. This CDR3 contains 14 residues. The V and J ends lost 0 bases and 6 bases, in that order; junction bases with no gene match: 2.

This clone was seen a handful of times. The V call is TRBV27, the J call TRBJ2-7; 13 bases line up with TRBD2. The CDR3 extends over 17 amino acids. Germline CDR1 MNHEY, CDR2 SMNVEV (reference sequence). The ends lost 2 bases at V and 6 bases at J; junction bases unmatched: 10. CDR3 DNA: TGTGCCAGCAGTTTAAAAGGAGAGGGACTAGCGGGGCGCGAGCAGTACTTC. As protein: CASSLKGEGLAGREQYF.

The CDR3 coding sequence is TGCGCCAGCAGCCAAACAAGATGGACAGGCCTAACTTATGGCTACACCTTC. It specifies CASSQTRWTGLTYGYTF. The gene calls are TRBV4-1 and TRBJ1-2; 7 bases line up with TRBD1. Germline V CDR1 and CDR2: MGHRA, YSYEKL. The CDR3 is 17 amino acids. J gave up 5 bases and V 2 bases, and 14 bases lay outside the gene matches.

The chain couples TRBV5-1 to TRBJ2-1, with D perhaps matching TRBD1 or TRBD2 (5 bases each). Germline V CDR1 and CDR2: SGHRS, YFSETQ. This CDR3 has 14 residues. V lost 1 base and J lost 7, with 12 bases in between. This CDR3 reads CASSLYGAGNEQFF. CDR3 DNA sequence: TGCGCCAGCAGCTTGTACGGGGCTGGGAATGAGCAGTTCTTC.